This T cell receptor (beta chain) comes out of a study of breast tumors, draining lymph nodes, adjacent tissues. Study conclusions and caveats: Tumor TCR diversity was below lymph nodes but above nontumor tissue. The data were judged consistent with most tumor T cells coming from lymph node and expanding in tumor. Tumor T cell lymph node origin was a supported hypothesis, not proven. Luminal-like breast cancer showed significantly higher tumor–nontumor repertoire similarity than basal-like.

TCRdb fed the multiplex PCR reads into MiXCR, producing one record per CDR3 protein. The repertoire holds about 200,000 distinct CDR3 sequences, with over 25% as singletons. This clonotype was seen many times. Its specificity is unknown. Axillary draining lymph nodes of breast cancer patients supplied the node samples. The sequence came from a female donor with breast cancer. Some clones in this sample may be carry-over from other donors' samples. Sequencing used axillary lymph node tissue.

The CDR3 region has the DNA TGTGCCAGCAGCGACATGAAGGGTTCTGGAAACACCATATATTTT. Translation gives CASSDMKGSGNTIYF. This chain joins TRBV9 and TRBJ1-3; D unresolved. V was shortened by 3 bases and J by 1 base, with 11 bases between the two germline ends. Per germline, CDR1 SGDLS and CDR2 YYNGEE. The length of the CDR3 is 15 residues.